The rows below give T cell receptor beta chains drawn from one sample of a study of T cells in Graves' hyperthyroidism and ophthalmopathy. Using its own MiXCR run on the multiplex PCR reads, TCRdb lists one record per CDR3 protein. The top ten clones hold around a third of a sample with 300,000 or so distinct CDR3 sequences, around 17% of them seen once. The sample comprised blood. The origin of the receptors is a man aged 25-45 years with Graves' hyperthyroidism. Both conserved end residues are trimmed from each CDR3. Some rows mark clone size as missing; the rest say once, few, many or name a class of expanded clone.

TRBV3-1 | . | AGSQDSGTLSYEQY
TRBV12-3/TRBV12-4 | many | ASSLGLAEVGGELF
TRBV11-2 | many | ASSLGYSADTQY
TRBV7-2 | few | ASSSYREKGYT
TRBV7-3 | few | ASSLRGGTSWGEQF
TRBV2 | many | ASSDNTGELF
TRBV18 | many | ASSARGDTGELF
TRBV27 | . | ASSFGLAGNEQY
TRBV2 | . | ASSDWEGADNSPLH
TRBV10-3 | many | AIGTETDTQY
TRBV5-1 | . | ASSLRTSGNYEQY
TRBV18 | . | ASTMGVDSGNTIY
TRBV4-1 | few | ASSYQQEYEQY
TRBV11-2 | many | ASTRVGDEQY
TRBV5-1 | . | AGSLAGYTGELF
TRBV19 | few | ASTLGQGSTEAF
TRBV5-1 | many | ASSGGTGVVEQY
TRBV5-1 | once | ASSLAVSGELF
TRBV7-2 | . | ASSAEQELLNEKLF
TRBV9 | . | ASSVRLAGGTDTQY
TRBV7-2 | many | ASSLARGRGEQY
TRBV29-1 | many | SVDDRGKDEQF
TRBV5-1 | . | ASRSRRGQETQY
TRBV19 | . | ASSIMRGETQY
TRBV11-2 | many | ASSSGEQY
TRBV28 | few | ASSLPPQRDTQY
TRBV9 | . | ASSPWGPLGRDTQY
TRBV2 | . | ASSGGTDFTEAF
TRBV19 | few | ASTPFWGTGELF
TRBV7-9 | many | ASSLEQTYNEQF
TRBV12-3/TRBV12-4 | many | ASRRTPTTVDTQY
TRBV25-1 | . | ASSGFFTDTQY
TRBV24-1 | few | ATSGKRRERSDTQY
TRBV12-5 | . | ATRASSTDTQY
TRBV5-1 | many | ASSESDTQY
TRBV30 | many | AWSPTSGGQTDTQY
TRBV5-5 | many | ASSFVPGVNQPQH
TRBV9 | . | ASSVSGRTNTGELF
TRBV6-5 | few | ASSYSGRANEQF
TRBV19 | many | ASSIYRGEQF
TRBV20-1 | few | SARDGGRGSGVTGELF
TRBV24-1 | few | ATSGFGTDNNEQF
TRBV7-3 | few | ASSPPGTNNGNQY